These 14 T cell receptor beta chains originate from one sample sequenced in a study of human T cells and chemical hapten exposure. Time point denoted: patch test 2, 6 weeks after DPC sensitization. Treatment specified: therapeutic diphenylcyclopropenone sensitization with weekly scalp DPC. MiXCR was run by TCRdb on the RACE reads, yielding one entry per CDR3 protein. The sample lists approximately 80,000 distinct CDR3 sequences; over 9.5% were seen once. The material sequenced was whole blood, taken in connection with sensitization to the hapten diphenylcyclopropenone (DPC). Every receptor here comes from a woman between 50 and 59 years old with alopecia areata. Some clones in this sample may be carry-over from other donors' samples.

This clonotype has a count of ten or more. In DNA form, the CDR3 reads TGTGCCAGCAGCCCAAGCGACGCCTACGAGCAGTACTTC. Translated, it gives CASSPSDAYEQYF. The rearrangement joins TRBV6-5 to TRBJ2-7, with D uncertain. The CDR3 totals 13 residues. V dropped 6 bases and J dropped 2 bases, with 11 bases sitting between them. Germline V gene data show CDR1 as MNHEY and CDR2 as SVGAGI.

Many counts were recorded for this clonotype. V gene TRBV7-6 combines with J gene TRBJ1-1; 7 nucleotides line up with TRBD1. Per the germline V gene, CDR1 is SGHVS and CDR2 is FNYEAQ. Unmatched junction bases numbered 4, after V lost 5 bases and J lost 1 base. The CDR3 is 14 residues long. The CDR3 nucleotides read TGTGCCAGCAGCCCCGGGACAGCGAACACTGAAGCTTTCTTT. Amino acids: CASSPGTANTEAFF.

A few counts support this clonotype. The chain carries TRBV7-6 and TRBJ1-3, with D hard to call. The CDR3 runs to 12 residues. The germline V gene has CDR1 SGHVS and CDR2 FNYEAQ. With 5 bases removed from V and 2 bases from J, the gap between germline ends came to 4 bases. This CDR3 is CASSHPGNTIYF. The DNA for the CDR3 is TGTGCCAGCAGCCACCCTGGAAACACCATATATTTT.

The V gene is TRBV5-5, the J gene TRBJ2-7; weak D call: TRBD1 (6 bases). Germline CDR1 SGHKS, CDR2 YYEKEE (reference sequence). The CDR3 length is 17 residues. The V end was cut by 4 bases, the J end by 2 bases, with 22 bases between. The CDR3 protein is CASSLDLGHLYTYEQYF. For the CDR3, the DNA is TGTGCCAGCAGCCTAGACCTGGGACACCTTTATACCTACGAGCAGTACTTC.

This clonotype was recorded many times. This chain joins TRBV2 and TRBJ1-5; TRBD1 matches at 8 bases. The germline V gene encodes CDR1 SNHLY and CDR2 FYNNEI. The CDR3 extends over 15 amino acids. V shed 7 bases and J 3 bases; nucleotides not matched to a gene: 8. The CDR3 nucleotides are TGTGCCAGCACGGACAGGGTGACCGCCAATCAGCCCCAGCATTTT. Translation gives CASTDRVTANQPQHF.

The CDR3 sequence: CASSPGTGNEQFF. As DNA, the CDR3 is TGTGCCAGCTCACCAGGGACGGGGAATGAGCAGTTCTTC. V usage is TRBV18 and J usage is TRBJ2-1, with D perhaps assigned TRBD1 or TRBD2 (5 bases each). The germline gives CDR1 KGHSH, CDR2 LQKENI. V was clipped by 2 bases and J by 7 bases, with 9 bases between them. The length of the CDR3 is 13 residues.

This clonotype was counted ten times or more. The chain couples TRBV5-6 to TRBJ2-3, with 7 bases matching TRBD2. The ends lost 2 bases at V and 5 bases at J; junction bases unmatched: 11. CDR1 SGHDT and CDR2 YYEEEE come from the germline V gene. The CDR3 runs 16 residues. CDR3 protein: CASSFLDGGGLDTQYF. For the CDR3, the DNA is TGTGCCAGCAGCTTCCTGGACGGGGGAGGGCTAGATACGCAGTATTTT. Together with reference TRBV5-6 and TRBJ2-3, the CDR3 gives the full variable domain: DAGVTQSPTHLIKTRGQQVTLRCSPKSGHDTVSWYQQALGQGPQFIFQYYEEEERQRGNFPDRFSGHQFPNYSSELNVNALLLGDSALYLCASSFLDGGGLDTQYFGPGTRLTVL.

The chain has TRBV29-1 and TRBJ2-7, with TRBD1 identical over 10 bases. V lost 4 bases to trimming and J lost 5 bases; unmatched junction nucleotides: 14. CDR3 length: 16 residues. Germline-derived CDR1 and CDR2 are SQVTM and ANQGSEA. The DNA for the CDR3 is TGCAGCGTTGCCAAAATGGGCGGACAGGGGGAAAACGAGCAGTACTTC. This gives the protein CSVAKMGGQGENEQYF.

Notes on this clonotype: At one of its ends the junction is not consistent with the germline gene, which may arise from a read error. This sequence joins TRBV20-1 and TRBJ2-7; TRBD2 agrees at 9 bases. The CDR3 contains 14 residues. In germline, CDR1 is DFQATT, CDR2 SNEGSKA (reference sequence). The CDR3: CSAAAAGGVYKQYF. The CDR3 DNA sequence: TGCAGTGCTGCCGCAGCGGGAGGCGTCTACAAGCAGTACTTC.

This clonotype was counted between two and nine times. The rearrangement uses TRBV20-1 and TRBJ2-1, with 9 bases identical to TRBD2. The CDR3 runs 18 residues. V lost 1 base, J lost 3 bases, and 13 bases stayed unmatched. The germline V gene has CDR1 DFQATT and CDR2 SNEGSKA (reference sequence). The DNA of the CDR3 is TGCAGTGCTAGAGCCAACAAACCACAGCGGGAGGTCTACAATGAGCAGTTCTTC. Residues: CSARANKPQREVYNEQFF.

This clonotype was seen many times. The rearrangement uses TRBV6-6 and TRBJ1-2; unclear D gene. Between the trimmed V and J ends, which lost 6 bases and 4 bases, there was a span of 12 bases. The CDR3 is 13 amino acids. The V gene's germline CDR1 is MNHNY and CDR2 SVGAGI (reference sequence). The CDR3 coding sequence is TGTGCCAGCAGCTCACAAAGATCCTATGGCTACACCTTC. It is translated as CASSSQRSYGYTF.

The chain carries TRBV29-1 and TRBJ2-2; D not resolved. The V gene lost 7 bases and the J gene lost 2 bases, with 8 bases spanning the gap. The CDR3 length is 12 residues. The germline V gene has CDR1 SQVTM and CDR2 ANQGSEA. The CDR3: CSGLINTGELFF. The CDR3, as DNA: TGCAGCGGCCTTATAAACACCGGGGAGCTGTTTTTT.

This clonotype was recorded at least ten times. The V gene is TRBV2, the J gene TRBJ1-1; D call uncertain. Germline CDR1 SNHLY, CDR2 FYNNEI. The CDR3 totals 15 residues. V lost 5 bases, J lost 0 bases, and 13 bases lay in between. The CDR3 region is CASSQQLQMNTEAFF. CDR3 nucleotide sequence: TGTGCCAGCAGTCAACAGCTTCAGATGAACACTGAAGCTTTCTTT.

J is TRBJ1-1 and V is TRBV11-3; unclear D gene. The CDR3 has 13 residues. Germline lookup yields CDR1 SGHNT and CDR2 YENEEA. Trimming pared 3 bases from V and 1 base from J, leaving 6 bases between. CDR3 coding DNA: TGTGCCAGCAGCTTCATGTCGAACACTGAAGCTTTCTTT. It codes for CASSFMSNTEAFF.